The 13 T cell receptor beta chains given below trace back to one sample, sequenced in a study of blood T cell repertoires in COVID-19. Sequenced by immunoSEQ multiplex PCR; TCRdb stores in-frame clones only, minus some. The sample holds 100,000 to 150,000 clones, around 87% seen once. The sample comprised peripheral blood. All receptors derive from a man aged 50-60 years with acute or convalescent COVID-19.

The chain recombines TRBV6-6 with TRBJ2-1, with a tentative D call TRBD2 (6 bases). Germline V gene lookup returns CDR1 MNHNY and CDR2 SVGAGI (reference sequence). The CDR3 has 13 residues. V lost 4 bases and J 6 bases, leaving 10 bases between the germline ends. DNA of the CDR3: TGTGCCAGCAGTTTCCCAGCGGGCAATGAGCAGTTCTTC. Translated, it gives CASSFPAGNEQFF.

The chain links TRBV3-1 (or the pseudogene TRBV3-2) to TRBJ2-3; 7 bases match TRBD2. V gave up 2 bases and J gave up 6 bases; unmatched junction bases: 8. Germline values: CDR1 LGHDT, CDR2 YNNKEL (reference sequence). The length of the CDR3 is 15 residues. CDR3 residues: CASSQLASGLDTQYF. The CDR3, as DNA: TGTGCCAGCAGCCAACTTGCTAGCGGACTGGATACGCAGTATTTT.

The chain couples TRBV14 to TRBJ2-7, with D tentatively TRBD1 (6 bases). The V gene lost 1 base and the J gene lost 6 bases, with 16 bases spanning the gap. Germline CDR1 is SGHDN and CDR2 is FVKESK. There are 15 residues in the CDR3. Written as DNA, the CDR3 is TGTGCCAGCAGCCAAGCCCGAAAACAGGGAGCCGAGCAGTACTTC. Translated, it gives CASSQARKQGAEQYF.

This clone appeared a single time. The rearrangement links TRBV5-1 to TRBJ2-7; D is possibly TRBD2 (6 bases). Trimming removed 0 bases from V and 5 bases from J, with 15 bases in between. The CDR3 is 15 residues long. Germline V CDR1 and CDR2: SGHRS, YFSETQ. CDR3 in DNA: TGCGCCAGCAGCTTGGTTGTCGGACTACCCGACGAGCAGTACTTC. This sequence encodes CASSLVVGLPDEQYF.

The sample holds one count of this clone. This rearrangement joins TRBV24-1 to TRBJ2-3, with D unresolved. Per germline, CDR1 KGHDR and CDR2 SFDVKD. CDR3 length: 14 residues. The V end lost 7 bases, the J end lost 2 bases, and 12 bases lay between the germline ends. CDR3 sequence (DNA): TGTGCCACCAGACCTCGCGGAGTCACAGATACGCAGTATTTT. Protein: CATRPRGVTDTQYF.

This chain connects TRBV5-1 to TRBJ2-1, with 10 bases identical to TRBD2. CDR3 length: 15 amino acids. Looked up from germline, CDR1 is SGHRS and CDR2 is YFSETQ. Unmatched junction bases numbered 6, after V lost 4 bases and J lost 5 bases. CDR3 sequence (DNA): TGCGCCAGCAGCATTCTAGCGGGAGAGGACAATGAGCAGTTCTTC. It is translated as CASSILAGEDNEQFF.

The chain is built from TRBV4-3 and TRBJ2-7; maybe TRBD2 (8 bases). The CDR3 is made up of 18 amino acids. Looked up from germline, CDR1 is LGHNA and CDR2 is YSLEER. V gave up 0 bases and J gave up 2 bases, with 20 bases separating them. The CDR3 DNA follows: TGCGCCAGCAGCCAAGATCCACAGGGGAGTAGCGGGGCCTACGAGCAGTACTTC. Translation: CASSQDPQGSSGAYEQYF.

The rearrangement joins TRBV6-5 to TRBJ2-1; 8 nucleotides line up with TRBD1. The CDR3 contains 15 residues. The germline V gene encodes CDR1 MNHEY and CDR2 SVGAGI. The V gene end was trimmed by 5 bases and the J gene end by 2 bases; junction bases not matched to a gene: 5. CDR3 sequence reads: CASSRTGTPYNEQFF. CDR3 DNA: TGTGCCAGCAGTCGGACAGGGACCCCCTACAATGAGCAGTTCTTC.

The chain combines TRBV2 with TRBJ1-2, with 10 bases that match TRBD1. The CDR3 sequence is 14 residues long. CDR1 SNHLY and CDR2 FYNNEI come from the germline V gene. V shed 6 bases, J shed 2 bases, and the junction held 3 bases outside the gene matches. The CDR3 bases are TGTGCCAGCAGCCGGACAGGGGGGAACTATGGCTACACCTTC. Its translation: CASSRTGGNYGYTF.

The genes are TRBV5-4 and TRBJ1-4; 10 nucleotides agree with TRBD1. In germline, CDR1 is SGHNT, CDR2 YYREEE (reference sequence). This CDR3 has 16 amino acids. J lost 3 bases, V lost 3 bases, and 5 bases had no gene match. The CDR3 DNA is TGTGCCAGCAGCTCGACAGGGGGCCCTGCTAATGAAAAACTGTTTTTT. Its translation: CASSSTGGPANEKLFF.

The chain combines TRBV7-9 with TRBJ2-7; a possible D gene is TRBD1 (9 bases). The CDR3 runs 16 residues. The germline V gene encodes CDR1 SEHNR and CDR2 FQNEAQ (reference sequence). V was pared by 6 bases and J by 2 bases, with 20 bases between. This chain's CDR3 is CASRPMGQGLAYEQYF. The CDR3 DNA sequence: TGTGCCAGCAGACCCATGGGACAGGGACTAGCCTACGAGCAGTACTTC.

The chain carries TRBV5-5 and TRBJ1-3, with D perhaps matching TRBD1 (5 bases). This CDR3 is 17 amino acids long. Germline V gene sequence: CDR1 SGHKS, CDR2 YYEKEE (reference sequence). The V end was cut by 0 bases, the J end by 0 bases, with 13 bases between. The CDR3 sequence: CASSLGWTTSSGNTIYF. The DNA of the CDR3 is TGTGCCAGCAGCTTGGGCTGGACAACGAGCTCTGGAAACACCATATATTTT.

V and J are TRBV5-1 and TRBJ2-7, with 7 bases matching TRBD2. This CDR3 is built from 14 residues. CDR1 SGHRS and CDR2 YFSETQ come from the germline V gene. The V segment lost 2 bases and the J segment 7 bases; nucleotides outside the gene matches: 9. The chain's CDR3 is CASSFWGGIEEQYF. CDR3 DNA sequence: TGCGCCAGCAGCTTTTGGGGGGGTATCGAAGAGCAGTACTTC.